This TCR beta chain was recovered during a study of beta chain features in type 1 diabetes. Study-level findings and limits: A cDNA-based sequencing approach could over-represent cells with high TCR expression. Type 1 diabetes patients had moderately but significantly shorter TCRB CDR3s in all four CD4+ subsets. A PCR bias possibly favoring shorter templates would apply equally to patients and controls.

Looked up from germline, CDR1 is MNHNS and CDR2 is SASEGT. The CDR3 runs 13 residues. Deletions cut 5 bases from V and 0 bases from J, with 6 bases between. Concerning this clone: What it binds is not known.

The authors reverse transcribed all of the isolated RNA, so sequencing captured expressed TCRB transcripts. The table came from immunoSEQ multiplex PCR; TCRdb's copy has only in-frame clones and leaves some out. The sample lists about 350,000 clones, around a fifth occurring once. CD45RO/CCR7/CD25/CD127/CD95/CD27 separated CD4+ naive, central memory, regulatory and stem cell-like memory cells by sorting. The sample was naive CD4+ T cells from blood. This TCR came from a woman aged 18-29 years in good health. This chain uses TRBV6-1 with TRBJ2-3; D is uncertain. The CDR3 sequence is CASSSGSTDTQYF. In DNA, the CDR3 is TGTGCCAGCAGTTCAGGAAGCACAGATACGCAGTATTTT.